Sequencing of this TCR beta chain was carried out in a study of T cell repertoires in cytomegalovirus infection. Study background: A matching HLA type, together with CMV infection, was signaled by public TCR beta signatures. General study findings and limits: HLA-C-restricted TCR beta clonotypes specific for CMV led the ex vivo response.

This clonotype appeared many times. Its antigen is currently unknown. This CDR3 is built from 14 residues. Trimming left V 0 bases short and J 9 bases short, with 12 bases between. CDR1 and CDR2 (germline): LGHNA, YSLEER. Each CDR3 protein is one row after TCRdb ran MiXCR on the reads. The data show around 280,000 distinct CDR3 sequences, around 9.6% seen once. The specimen was PBMCs. The chain has TRBV4-3 and TRBJ2-1; D may be TRBD1 or TRBD2 (6 bases each). The sequence derives from a human donor in good health (CMV status not recorded). Some clones in this sample may be carry-over from other donors' samples. The CDR3 loop reads CASSQDSPGAEQFF. DNA for the CDR3: TGCGCCAGCAGCCAAGATTCTCCGGGGGCTGAGCAGTTCTTC.